This T cell receptor (beta chain) appears in the sequencing data of a study of shared clonotypes between healthy human individuals. Clones were read by immunoSEQ multiplex PCR, and TCRdb kept only the in-frame ones, dropping some. Counted here are 500,000 to 550,000 clones, approximately 95% occurring once; the ten biggest clones make up around 0.067%. Sequenced sample: naive CD4+ T cells sorted from blood. Regarding subset: CD45RA+ positively selected. The clonotype was recovered from a woman in her twenties or thirties in good health.

CDR3 sequence (DNA): TGTGCCAGCAGTTTGGACAGGGGCAATGAGCAGTTCTTC. Its protein is CASSLDRGNEQFF. The chain recombines TRBV6-5 with TRBJ2-1, with 9 bases matching TRBD1. The CDR3 totals 13 residues. After removal of 4 bases from V and 6 bases from J, the junction contained 1 base not matched to a gene. Germline CDR1 MNHEY, CDR2 SVGAGI.